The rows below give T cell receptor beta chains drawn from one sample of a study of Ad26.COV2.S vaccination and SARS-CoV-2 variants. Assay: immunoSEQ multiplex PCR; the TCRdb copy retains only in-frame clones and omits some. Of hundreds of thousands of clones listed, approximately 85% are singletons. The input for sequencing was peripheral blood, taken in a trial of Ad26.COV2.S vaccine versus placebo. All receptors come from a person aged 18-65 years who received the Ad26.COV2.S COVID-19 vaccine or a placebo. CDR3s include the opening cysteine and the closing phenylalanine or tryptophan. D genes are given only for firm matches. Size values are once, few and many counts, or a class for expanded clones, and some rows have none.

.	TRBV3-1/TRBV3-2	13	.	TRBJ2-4	TGTGCCAGCAGCCAGTCCCTCAAAAACATTCAGTACTTC	CASSQSLKNIQYF
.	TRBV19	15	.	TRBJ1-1	TGTGCCAGTAGTATTGACGACAGTGGAGGCACTGAAGCTTTCTTT	CASSIDDSGGTEAFF
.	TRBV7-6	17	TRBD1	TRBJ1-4	TGTGCCAGCAGCTTACGCGAGACAGGGGCAACTAATGAAAAACTGTTTTTT	CASSLRETGATNEKLFF
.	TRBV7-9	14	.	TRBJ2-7	TGTGCCAGCAGCTTTGGGGTTCGCTCCTACGAGCAGTACTTC	CASSFGVRSYEQYF
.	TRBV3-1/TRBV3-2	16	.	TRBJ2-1	TGTGCCAGCAGCCAAGAAGGGTTGGTCCCCCACAATGAGCAGTTCTTC	CASSQEGLVPHNEQFF
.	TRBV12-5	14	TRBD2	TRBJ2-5	TGTGCTAGTGGTGGTAGCGGGGGGGCGGAGACCCAGTACTTC	CASGGSGGAETQYF
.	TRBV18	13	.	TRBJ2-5	TGTGCCAGCCAAGGGGGGATGTCCGACACCCAGTACTTC	CASQGGMSDTQYF
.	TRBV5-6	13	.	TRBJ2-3	TGTGCCAGCAGCCCCCGGGAGTTAGATACGCAGTATTTT	CASSPRELDTQYF
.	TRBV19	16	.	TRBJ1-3	TGTGCCAGTAGTACCGGGCCGGGAACTACTGGAAACACCATATATTTT	CASSTGPGTTGNTIYF
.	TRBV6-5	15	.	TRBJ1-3	TGTGCCAGCAGGCCCACTGCGAGCTCTGGAAACACCATATATTTT	CASRPTASSGNTIYF
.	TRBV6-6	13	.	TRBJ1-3	TGTGCCAGCAGTTCAAGCAAACGAAACACCATATATTTT	CASSSSKRNTIYF
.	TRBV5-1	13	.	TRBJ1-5	TGCGCCAGCAGCTTGGAAGGGGCCCAGCCCCAGCATTTT	CASSLEGAQPQHF
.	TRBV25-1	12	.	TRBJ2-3	TGTGCCAGCAGGACTAGTGCCGATACGCAGTATTTT	CASRTSADTQYF
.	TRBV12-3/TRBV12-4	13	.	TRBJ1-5	TGTGCCAGCAGTGACAGCGGCAATCAGCCCCAGCATTTT	CASSDSGNQPQHF
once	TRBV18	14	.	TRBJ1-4	TGTGCCAGCTCACCCAGGGACGAGGGTGAAAAACTGTTTTTT	CASSPRDEGEKLFF
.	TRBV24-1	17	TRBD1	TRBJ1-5	TGTGCCACCAGTGGTAACCGGGACAGCTATAGCAATCAGCCCCAGCATTTT	CATSGNRDSYSNQPQHF
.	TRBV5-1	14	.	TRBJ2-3	TGCGCCAGCAGCGTAGGGGGGTTCATAGATACGCAGTATTTT	CASSVGGFIDTQYF
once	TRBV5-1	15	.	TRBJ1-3	TGCGCCAGCAGCACTATGCAGGGCTCTGGAAACACCATATATTTT	CASSTMQGSGNTIYF
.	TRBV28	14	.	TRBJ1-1	TGTGCCAGCGGGATACAGGGCGTGAACACTGAAGCTTTCTTT	CASGIQGVNTEAFF
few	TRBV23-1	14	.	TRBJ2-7	TGCGCCAGCAGTCAATTATGCCAGGATCTCGAGCAGTACTTC	CASSQLCQDLEQYF
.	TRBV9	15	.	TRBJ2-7	TGTGCCAGCAGCCCAAATGTCGGGGTGCTCTACGAGCAGTACTTC	CASSPNVGVLYEQYF
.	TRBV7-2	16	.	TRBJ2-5	TGTGCCAGCAGCTTAAACTCCCCCCAGGTGCAAGAGACCCAGTACTTC	CASSLNSPQVQETQYF
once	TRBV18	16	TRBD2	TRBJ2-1	TGTGCCAGCTCACCACCCCTAGCGGGGGGATACAATGAGCAGTTCTTC	CASSPPLAGGYNEQFF
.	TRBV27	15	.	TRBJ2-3	TGTGCCAGCAGTAGCGAGGGACTTAGCACAGATACGCAGTATTTT	CASSSEGLSTDTQYF
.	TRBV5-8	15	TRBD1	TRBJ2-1	TGTGCCAGTGTTTACAGGGGGCCTATATTGAATGAGCAGTTCTTC	CASVYRGPILNEQFF
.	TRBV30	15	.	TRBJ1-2	TGTGCCTGGAACCCGACTACAGGGTTTGCCTATGGCTACACCTTC	CAWNPTTGFAYGYTF